This T cell receptor (beta chain) was sequenced in a study of a mutant IDH1 vaccine in newly diagnosed glioma. Across the study: Before enrollment, patients got radiotherapy alone, temozolomide alone, or mostly the combination. Findings and caveats of the study: Patients showed vaccine-induced immune responses at a rate of around 93%.

The CDR3 extends over 14 amino acids. V was trimmed by 7 bases and J by 4 bases, leaving 14 bases between them. Germline values: CDR1 MNHNY, CDR2 SVGAGI (reference sequence). Concerning this clone: Antigen unknown.

Time point described: baseline, week 1 (first vaccination visit). Documented treatment: pre-vaccination baseline after standard-of-care therapy. The protocol was immunoSEQ multiplex PCR, while the TCRdb copy is restricted to in-frame clones and leaves out a portion. This sample has 95,000 to 100,000 clones, with about 90% found just once. The chain combines TRBV6-6 with TRBJ1-3; D remains unclear. The sample consisted of PBMCs, taken from a glioma patient treated with radiotherapy, temozolomide or both. This sequence was found in a woman in her forties or fifties with glioma. Here the CDR3 reads CASTSEGSGNTIYF. CDR3 nucleotide sequence: TGTGCCAGCACCTCGGAAGGGTCGGGAAACACCATATATTTT.